This T cell receptor beta chain was captured in a study of cytomegalovirus exposure and HLA in healthy donors. V was shortened by 7 bases and J by 11 bases, with 11 bases between the two germline ends. The CDR3 sequence is 10 residues long. The germline V gene encodes CDR1 MNHNY and CDR2 SVGAGI (reference sequence). PCR was performed using 60 Vbeta and 13 Jbeta primers. This table comes from immunoSEQ multiplex PCR, and its TCRdb copy is limited to in-frame clones, with some not included. The profile shows about 90,000 clones, about four fifths of them singletons. Source material: PBMCs. This sequence joins TRBV6-6 and TRBJ1-1; D gene unclear. This sequence originates from a man aged 18 to 29 in good health and CMV-seronegative. CDR3 nucleotide sequence: TGTGCCAGCACTCACCGCGAGGCTTTCTTT. As protein: CASTHREAFF.